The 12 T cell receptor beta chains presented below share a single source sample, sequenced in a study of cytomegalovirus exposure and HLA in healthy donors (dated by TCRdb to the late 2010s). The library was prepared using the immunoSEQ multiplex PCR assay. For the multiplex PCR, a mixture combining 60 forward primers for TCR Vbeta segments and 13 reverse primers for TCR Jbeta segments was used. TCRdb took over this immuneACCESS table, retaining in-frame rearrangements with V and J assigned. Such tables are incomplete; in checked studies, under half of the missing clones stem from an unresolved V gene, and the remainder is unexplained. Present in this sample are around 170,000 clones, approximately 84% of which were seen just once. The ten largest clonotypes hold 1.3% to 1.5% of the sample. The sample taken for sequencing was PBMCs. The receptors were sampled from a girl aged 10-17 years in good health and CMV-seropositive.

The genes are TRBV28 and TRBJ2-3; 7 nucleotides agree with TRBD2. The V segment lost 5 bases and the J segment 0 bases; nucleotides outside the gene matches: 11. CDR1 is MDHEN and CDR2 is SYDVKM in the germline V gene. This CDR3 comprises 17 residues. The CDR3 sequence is CASSPMVRRESTDTQYF. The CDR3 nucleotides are TGTGCCAGCAGTCCCATGGTTAGGCGGGAGAGCACAGATACGCAGTATTTT.

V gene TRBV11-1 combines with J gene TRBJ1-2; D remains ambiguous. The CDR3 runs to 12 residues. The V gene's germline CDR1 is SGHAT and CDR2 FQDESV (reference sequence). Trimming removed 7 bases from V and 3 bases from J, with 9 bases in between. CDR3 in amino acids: CASTSLDYGYTF. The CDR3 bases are TGTGCCAGCACCTCCCTCGACTATGGCTACACCTTC.

The CDR3, as DNA: TGTGCCAGCAGCCCTCTAGCGGGGGACTACAATGAGCAGTTCTTC. Translation gives CASSPLAGDYNEQFF. The chain combines TRBV6-6 with TRBJ2-1, with TRBD2 matching 10 bases. Germline-derived CDR1 and CDR2 are MNHNY and SVGAGI (reference sequence). The CDR3 has 15 residues. J lost 3 bases, V lost 6 bases, and 5 bases had no gene match.

The CDR3, as DNA: TGTGCCAGCAGCGTTCCCCCCCGGACAGGGAACACCATATATTTT. It yields the protein CASSVPPRTGNTIYF. The gene calls are TRBV7-2 and TRBJ1-3; 8 bases fit TRBD1. This CDR3 is built from 15 residues. Germline V gene sequence: CDR1 SGHTA, CDR2 FQGNSA. V dropped 5 bases and J dropped 7; count of bases not matched to a gene: 10.

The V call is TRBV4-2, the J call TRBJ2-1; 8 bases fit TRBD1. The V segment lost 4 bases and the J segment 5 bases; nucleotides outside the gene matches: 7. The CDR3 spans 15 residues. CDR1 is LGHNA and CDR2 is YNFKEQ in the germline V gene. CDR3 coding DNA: TGTGCCAGCAGCCGAGGACAGGGCAGTGACAATGAGCAGTTCTTC. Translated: CASSRGQGSDNEQFF.

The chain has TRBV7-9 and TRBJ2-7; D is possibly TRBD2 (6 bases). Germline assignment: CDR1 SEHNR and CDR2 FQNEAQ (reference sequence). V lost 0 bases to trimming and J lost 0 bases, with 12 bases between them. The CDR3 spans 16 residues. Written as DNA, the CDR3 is TGTGCCAGCAGCTTAGCGGAGGGAACGAGCTCCTACGAGCAGTACTTC. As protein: CASSLAEGTSSYEQYF.

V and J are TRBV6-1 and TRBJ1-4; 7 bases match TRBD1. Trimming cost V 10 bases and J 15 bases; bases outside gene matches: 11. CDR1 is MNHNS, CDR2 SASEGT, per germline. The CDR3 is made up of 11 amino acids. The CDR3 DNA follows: TGTGCCATTACCCGGGACAGTACATTGTTTTTT. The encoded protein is CAITRDSTLFF.

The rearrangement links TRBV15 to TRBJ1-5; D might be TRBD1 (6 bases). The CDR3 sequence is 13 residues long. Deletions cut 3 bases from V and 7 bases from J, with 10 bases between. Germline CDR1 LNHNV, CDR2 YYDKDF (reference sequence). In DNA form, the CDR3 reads TGTGCCACCAGCAGGGCCCAGGGGCAGCCCCAGCATTTT. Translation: CATSRAQGQPQHF. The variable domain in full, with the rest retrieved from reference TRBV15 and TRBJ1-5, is DAMVIQNPRYQVTQFGKPVTLSCSQTLNHNVMYWYQQKSSQAPKLLFHYYDKDFNNEADTPDNFQSRRPNTSFCFLDIRSPGLGDTAMYLCATSRAQGQPQHFGDGTRLSIL.

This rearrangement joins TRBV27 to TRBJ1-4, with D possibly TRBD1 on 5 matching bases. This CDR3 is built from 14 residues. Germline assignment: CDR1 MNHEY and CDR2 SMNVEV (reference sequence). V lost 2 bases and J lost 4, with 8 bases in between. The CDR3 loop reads CASSLTGVNEKLFF. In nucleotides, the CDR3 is TGTGCCAGCAGTTTAACGGGGGTTAATGAAAAACTGTTTTTT.

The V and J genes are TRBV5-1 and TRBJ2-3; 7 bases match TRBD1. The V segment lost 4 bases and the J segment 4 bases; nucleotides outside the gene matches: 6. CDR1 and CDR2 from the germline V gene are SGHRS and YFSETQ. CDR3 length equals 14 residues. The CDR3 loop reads CASSVTGSADTQYF. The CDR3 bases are TGCGCCAGCAGCGTGACAGGGAGCGCAGATACGCAGTATTTT. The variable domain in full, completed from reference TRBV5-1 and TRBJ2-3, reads KAGVTQTPRYLIKTRGQQVTLSCSPISGHRSVSWYQQTPGQGLQFLFEYFSETQRNKGNFPGRFSGRQFSNSRSEMNVSTLELGDSALYLCASSVTGSADTQYFGPGTRLTVL.

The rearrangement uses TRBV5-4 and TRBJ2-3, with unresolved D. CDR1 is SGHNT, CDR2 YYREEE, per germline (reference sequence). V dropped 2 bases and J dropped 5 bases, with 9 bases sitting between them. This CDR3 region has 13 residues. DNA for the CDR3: TGTGCCAGCAGCTTTTGGGCCGGAGATACGCAGTATTTT. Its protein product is CASSFWAGDTQYF. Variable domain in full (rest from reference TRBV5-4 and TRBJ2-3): ETGVTQSPTHLIKTRGQQVTLRCSSQSGHNTVSWYQQALGQGPQFIFQYYREEENGRGNFPPRFSGLQFPNYSSELNVNALELDDSALYLCASSFWAGDTQYFGPGTRLTVL.

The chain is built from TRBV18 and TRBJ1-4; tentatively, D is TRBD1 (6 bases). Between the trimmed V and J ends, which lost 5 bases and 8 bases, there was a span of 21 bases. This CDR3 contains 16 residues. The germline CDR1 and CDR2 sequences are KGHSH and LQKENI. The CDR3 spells CASSYTTGRVFEKLFF. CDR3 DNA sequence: TGTGCCAGCTCATATACAACAGGGAGGGTCTTCGAAAAACTGTTTTTT.